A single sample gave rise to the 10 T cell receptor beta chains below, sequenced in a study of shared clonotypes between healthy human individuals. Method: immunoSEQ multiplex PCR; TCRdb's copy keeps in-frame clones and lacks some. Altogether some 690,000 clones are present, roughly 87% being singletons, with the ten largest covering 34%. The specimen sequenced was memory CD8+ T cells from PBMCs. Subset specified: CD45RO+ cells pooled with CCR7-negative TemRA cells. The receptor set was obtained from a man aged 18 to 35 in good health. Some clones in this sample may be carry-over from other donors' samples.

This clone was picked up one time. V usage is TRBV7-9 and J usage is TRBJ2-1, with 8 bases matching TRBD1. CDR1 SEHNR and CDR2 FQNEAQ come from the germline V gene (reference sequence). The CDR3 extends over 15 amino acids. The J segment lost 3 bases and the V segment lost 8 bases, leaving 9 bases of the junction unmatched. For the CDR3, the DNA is TGTGCCAGCGGAGAAAGCGACAGGGGCTACAATGAGCAGTTCTTC. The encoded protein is CASGESDRGYNEQFF.

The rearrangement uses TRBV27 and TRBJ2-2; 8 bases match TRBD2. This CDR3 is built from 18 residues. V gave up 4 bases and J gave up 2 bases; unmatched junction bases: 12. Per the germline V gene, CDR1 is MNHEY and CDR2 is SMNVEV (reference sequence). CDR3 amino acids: CASSSFESAGGNTGELFF. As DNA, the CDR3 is TGTGCCAGCAGTTCATTTGAGTCGGCGGGAGGAAACACCGGGGAGCTGTTTTTT.

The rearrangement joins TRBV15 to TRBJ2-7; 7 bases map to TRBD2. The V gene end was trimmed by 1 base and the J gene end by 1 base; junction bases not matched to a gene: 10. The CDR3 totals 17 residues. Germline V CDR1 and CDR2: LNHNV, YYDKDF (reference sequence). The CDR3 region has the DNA TGTGCCACCAGCAGAGCTTCCCACACGGGGGGATCCTACGAGCAGTACTTC. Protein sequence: CATSRASHTGGSYEQYF. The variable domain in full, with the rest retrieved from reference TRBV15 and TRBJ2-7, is DAMVIQNPRYQVTQFGKPVTLSCSQTLNHNVMYWYQQKSSQAPKLLFHYYDKDFNNEADTPDNFQSRRPNTSFCFLDIRSPGLGDTAMYLCATSRASHTGGSYEQYFGPGTRLTVT.

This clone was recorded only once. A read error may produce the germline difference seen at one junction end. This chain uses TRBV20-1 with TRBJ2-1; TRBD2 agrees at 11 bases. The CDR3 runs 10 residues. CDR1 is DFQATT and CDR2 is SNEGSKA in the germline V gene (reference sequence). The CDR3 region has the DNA TGCAGTGCTTTAGCGGGAGGGCCGGTCTTC. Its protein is CSALAGGPVF.

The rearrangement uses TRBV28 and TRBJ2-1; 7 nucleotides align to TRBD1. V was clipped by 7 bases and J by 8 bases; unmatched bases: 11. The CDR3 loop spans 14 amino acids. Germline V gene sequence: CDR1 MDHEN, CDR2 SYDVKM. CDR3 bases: TGTGCCAGCAACCTAGACAGGGTAGGACATGAGCAGTTCTTC. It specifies CASNLDRVGHEQFF. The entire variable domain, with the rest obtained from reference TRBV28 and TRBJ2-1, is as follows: DVKVTQSSRYLVKRTGEKVFLECVQDMDHENMFWYRQDPGLGLRLIYFSYDVKMKEKGDIPEGYSVSREKKERFSLILESASTNQTSMYLCASNLDRVGHEQFFGPGTRLTVL.

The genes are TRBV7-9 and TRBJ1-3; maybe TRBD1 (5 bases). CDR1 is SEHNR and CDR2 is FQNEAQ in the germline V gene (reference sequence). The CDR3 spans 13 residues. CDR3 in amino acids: CASRGGSGNTIYF. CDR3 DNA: TGTGCAAGCCGGGGGGGATCTGGAAACACCATATATTTT. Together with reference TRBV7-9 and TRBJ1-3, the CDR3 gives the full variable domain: DTGVSQNPRHKITKRGQNVTFRCDPISEHNRLYWYRQTLGQGPEFLTYFQNEAQLEKSRLLSDRFSAERPKGSFSTLEIQRTEQGDSAMYLCASRGGSGNTIYFGEGSWLTVV.

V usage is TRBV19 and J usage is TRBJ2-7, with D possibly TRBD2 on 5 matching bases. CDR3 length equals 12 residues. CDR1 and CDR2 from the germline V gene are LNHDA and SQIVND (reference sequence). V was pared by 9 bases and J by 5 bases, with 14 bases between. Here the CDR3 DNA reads TGTGCCAGCGGGGTATCTTGGAACGAGCAGTACTTC. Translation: CASGVSWNEQYF.

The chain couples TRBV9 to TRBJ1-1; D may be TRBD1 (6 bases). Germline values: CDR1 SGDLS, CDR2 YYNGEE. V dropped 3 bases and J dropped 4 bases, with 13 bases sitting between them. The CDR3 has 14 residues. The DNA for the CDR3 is TGTGCCAGCAGCGGACAACAGGGTATCACTGAAGCTTTCTTT. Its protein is CASSGQQGITEAFF.

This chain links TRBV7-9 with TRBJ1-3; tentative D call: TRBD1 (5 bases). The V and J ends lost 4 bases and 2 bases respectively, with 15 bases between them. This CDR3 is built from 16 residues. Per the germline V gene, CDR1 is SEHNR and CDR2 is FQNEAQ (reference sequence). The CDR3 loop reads CASSSPGGEPGNTIYF. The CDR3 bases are TGTGCCAGCAGCTCGCCGGGGGGAGAACCTGGAAACACCATATATTTT.

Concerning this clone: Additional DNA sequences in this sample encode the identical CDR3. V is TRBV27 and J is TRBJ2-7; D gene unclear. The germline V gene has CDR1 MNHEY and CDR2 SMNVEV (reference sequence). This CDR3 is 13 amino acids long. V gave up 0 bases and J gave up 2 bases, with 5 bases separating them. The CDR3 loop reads CASSLSAAYEQYF. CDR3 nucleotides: TGTGCCAGCAGTTTATCGGCGGCCTACGAGCAGTACTTC.